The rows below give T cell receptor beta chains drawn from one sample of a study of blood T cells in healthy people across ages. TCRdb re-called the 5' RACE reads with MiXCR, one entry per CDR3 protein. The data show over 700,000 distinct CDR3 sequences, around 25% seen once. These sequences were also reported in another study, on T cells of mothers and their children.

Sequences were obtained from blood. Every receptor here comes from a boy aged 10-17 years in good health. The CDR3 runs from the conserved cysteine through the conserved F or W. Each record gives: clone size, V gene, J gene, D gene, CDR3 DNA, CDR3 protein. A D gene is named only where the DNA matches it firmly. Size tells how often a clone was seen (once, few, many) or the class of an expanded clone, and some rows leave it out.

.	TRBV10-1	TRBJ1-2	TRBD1	TGCGCCAGCAGTGAGTCCGAGACAGGGAACGTGGTTGACTATGGCTACACCTTC	CASSESETGNVVDYGYTF
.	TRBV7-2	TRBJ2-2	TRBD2	TGTGCCAGCAGCCTTCTAGCGGGGGGGACCAACACCGGGGAGCTGTTTTTT	CASSLLAGGTNTGELFF
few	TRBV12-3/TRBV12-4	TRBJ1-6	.	TGTGCCAGCAGTTTAAACGAGGAGTCACCCCTCCACTTT	CASSLNEESPLHF
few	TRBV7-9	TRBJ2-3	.	TGTGCCAGCAGCGGTTCAACATCCTATTCGGCCGATGGGGATACGCAGTATTTT	CASSGSTSYSADGDTQYF
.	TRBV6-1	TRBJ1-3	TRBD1	TGTGCCAGCAGCGATTCGGGACAGGGTGGGGGAAACACCATATATTTT	CASSDSGQGGGNTIYF
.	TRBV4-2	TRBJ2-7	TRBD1	TGTGCCAGCACCCAGGACAGGGCGGCAAGGGAGCAGTACTTC	CASTQDRAAREQYF
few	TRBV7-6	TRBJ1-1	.	TGTGCCAGCAGCTTAGAACACCTCATGAACACTGAAGCTTTCTTT	CASSLEHLMNTEAFF
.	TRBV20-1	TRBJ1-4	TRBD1	TGCAGTGCCCGCGGGACAGGGAGGGAAAAACTGTTTTTT	CSARGTGREKLFF
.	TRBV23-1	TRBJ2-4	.	TGCGCCAGCAGTCACTTGGCTGTACTAGCCAAAAACATTCAGTACTTC	CASSHLAVLAKNIQYF
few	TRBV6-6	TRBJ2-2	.	TGTGCCAGCAGTGCCGTGGGGGCCGGGGAGCTGTTTTTT	CASSAVGAGELFF
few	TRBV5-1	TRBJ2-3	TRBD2	TGCGCCAGCAGCCTGGAAGCTAGCGGGAGTTCTGATACGCAGTATTTT	CASSLEASGSSDTQYF
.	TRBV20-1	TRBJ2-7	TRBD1	TGCAGTGCTAGGGGATTACAGGGGAGTTTATACGAGCAGTACTTC	CSARGLQGSLYEQYF
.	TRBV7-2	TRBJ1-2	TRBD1	TGTGCCAGCAGCTTAGGCAGGGGGTCTTACACCTTC	CASSLGRGSYTF
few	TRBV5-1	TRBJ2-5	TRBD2	TGCGCCAGCAGCTTGCGGACTAGCGGGAGGGATACGAAGACCCAGTACTTC	CASSLRTSGRDTKTQYF
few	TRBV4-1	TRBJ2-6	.	TGCGCCAGCAGCCGGGTGTGGGGGTATGCTGGGGCCAACGTCCTGACTTTC	CASSRVWGYAGANVLTF
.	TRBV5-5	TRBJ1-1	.	TGTGCCAGCAGCTTGGACGGGACGAGTCAAGCTTTCTTT	CASSLDGTSQAFF
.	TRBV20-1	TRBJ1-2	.	TGCAGTCCGACGTTTGAGAACTATGGCTACACCTTC	CSPTFENYGYTF
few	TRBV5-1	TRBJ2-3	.	TGCGCCAGCAGCTTGGGAGGGATTACAGATACGCAGTATTTT	CASSLGGITDTQYF
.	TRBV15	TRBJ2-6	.	TGTGCCACAGCCTTTTTGGCAGGGAGAACTGGGGCCAACGTCCTGACTTTC	CATAFLAGRTGANVLTF
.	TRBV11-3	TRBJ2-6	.	TGTGCCAGCAGCTTATTGATCGAGGCCAACGTCCTGACTTTC	CASSLLIEANVLTF
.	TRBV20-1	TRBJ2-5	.	TGCAGTGCTAGAGATCGTCAGGATGAGACCCAGTACTTC	CSARDRQDETQYF
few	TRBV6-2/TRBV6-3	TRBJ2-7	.	TGTGCCATAAGAGGTCGGCAGCATCAACACGAGCAGTACTTC	CAIRGRQHQHEQYF
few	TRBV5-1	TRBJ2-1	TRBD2	TGCGCCAGCAGTAGTCGCGGGAGGGACAATGAGCAGTTCTTC	CASSSRGRDNEQFF
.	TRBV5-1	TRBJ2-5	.	TGCGCCAGCAGCTTGGCGGCGTCTCGGGGGAAAGAGACCCAGTACTTC	CASSLAASRGKETQYF